A selection of T cell receptor beta chains follows, all from one sample in a study of blood T cell repertoires in COVID-19. Sequencing used immunoSEQ multiplex PCR; TCRdb keeps in-frame clones, though not all of them. This sample carries over 150,000 clones, approximately 82% of them seen once, and the ten largest clones take roughly a fifth. The specimen sequenced was peripheral blood. The receptors shown here come from a woman in her sixties or seventies who had recovered from COVID-19. The CDR3 runs from the conserved cysteine through the conserved F or W. The D gene is left open where the match is weak. Size is stated for part of the rows, as once, few or many counts, or as a class when the clone is expanded.

j_call: TRBJ2-1
d_call: TRBD2
clone_size: -
v_call: TRBV2
cdr3_length: 14
cdr3_nt: TGTGCCAGCAGTCCCGGGACTAGGGCCCTTAAGCAGTTCTTC
cdr3_aa: CASSPGTRALKQFF

j_call: TRBJ2-7
d_call: -
clone_size: -
v_call: TRBV11-2
cdr3_length: 14
cdr3_nt: TGTGCCAGCAGCTTAGATTGGGCCTCCTACGAGCAGTACTTC
cdr3_aa: CASSLDWASYEQYF

j_call: TRBJ2-3
d_call: TRBD1
clone_size: -
v_call: TRBV6-5
cdr3_length: 15
cdr3_nt: TGTGCCAGCACCAGGCGGGACAGGGGGTCAGATACGCAGTATTTT
cdr3_aa: CASTRRDRGSDTQYF

j_call: TRBJ2-6
d_call: -
clone_size: once
v_call: TRBV9
cdr3_length: 17
cdr3_nt: TGTGCCAGCAGCCAGGGATACGTAAAACCTGGGGCCAACGTCCTGACTTTC
cdr3_aa: CASSQGYVKPGANVLTF

j_call: TRBJ2-3
d_call: -
clone_size: -
v_call: TRBV24-1
cdr3_length: 14
cdr3_nt: TGTGCCACCAGTGATTTGGGGAGAGTAGATACGCAGTATTTT
cdr3_aa: CATSDLGRVDTQYF

j_call: TRBJ2-5
d_call: TRBD2
clone_size: -
v_call: TRBV7-7
cdr3_length: 14
cdr3_nt: TGTGCCAGCAGCCCAACGGGGGGAGAGGAGACCCAGTACTTC
cdr3_aa: CASSPTGGEETQYF

j_call: TRBJ1-2
d_call: TRBD1
clone_size: many
v_call: TRBV18
cdr3_length: 16
cdr3_nt: TGTGCCAGCTCAGGACAGGGTACCGCTTCCGTATCTGGCTACACCTTC
cdr3_aa: CASSGQGTASVSGYTF

j_call: TRBJ2-5
d_call: TRBD1
clone_size: -
v_call: TRBV25-1
cdr3_length: 17
cdr3_nt: TGTGCCAGCAGTGAAGGCGCGTGGAACAGGGGACGTGAGACCCAGTACTTC
cdr3_aa: CASSEGAWNRGRETQYF

j_call: TRBJ2-2
d_call: -
clone_size: -
v_call: TRBV3-1/TRBV3-2
cdr3_length: 16
cdr3_nt: TGTGCCAGCAGCCAAGTTCCGCGGGGGAACACCGGGGAGCTGTTTTTT
cdr3_aa: CASSQVPRGNTGELFF

j_call: TRBJ1-4
d_call: -
clone_size: few
v_call: TRBV30
cdr3_length: 13
cdr3_nt: TGTGCCTGGAGCCTCCTGCGGGGCGAAAAACTGTTTTTT
cdr3_aa: CAWSLLRGEKLFF